This TCR beta chain was recovered during a study of vaccination and CD4 T cells after COVID-19. Study overall: Stimuli were overlapping spike peptide pools of SARS-CoV-2 and three common cold coronaviruses (HCoV-NL63, HCoV-OC43, HCoV-229E).

This clonotype turned up a few times. Its antigen is unidentified. Between the trimmed V and J ends, which lost 2 bases and 3 bases, there was a span of 16 bases. The CDR3 consists of 17 residues. Germline V gene data show CDR1 as KGHDR and CDR2 as SFDVKD. The treatment here: roughly 11-day PBMC culture with coronavirus spike peptide pools or control peptides (ViraFEST assay). An Oncomine TCR Beta short-read assay was used to sequence the DNA from cultured CD4+ T cells. The authors extracted genomic DNA from cultured CD4+ T cells. TCRdb fed the PCR reads into MiXCR, producing one record per CDR3 protein. The top ten clones hold around 15% of a sample with around 19,000 distinct CDR3 sequences, around four fifths of them seen once.

The chain joins TRBV24-1 to TRBJ1-5; D is undetermined. The receptor was derived from a human donor who received a COVID-19 vaccine. The source was CD4+ T cells from blood, cultured in vitro, collected after SARS-CoV-2 vaccination. CDR3 residues: CATSDSETPKDNQPQHF. CDR3 in DNA: TGTGCCACCAGTGATTCTGAAACACCCAAGGACAATCAGCCCCAGCATTTT.